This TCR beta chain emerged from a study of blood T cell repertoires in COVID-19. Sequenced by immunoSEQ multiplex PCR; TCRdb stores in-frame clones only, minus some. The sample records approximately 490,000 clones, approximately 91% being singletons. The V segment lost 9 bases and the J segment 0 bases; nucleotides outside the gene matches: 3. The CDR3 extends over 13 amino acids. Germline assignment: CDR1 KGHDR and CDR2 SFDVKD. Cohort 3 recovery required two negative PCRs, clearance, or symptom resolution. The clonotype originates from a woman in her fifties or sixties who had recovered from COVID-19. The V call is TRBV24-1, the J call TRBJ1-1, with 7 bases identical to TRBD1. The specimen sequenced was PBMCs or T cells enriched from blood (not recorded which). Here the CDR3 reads CATATGMNTEAFF. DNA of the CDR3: TGTGCCACCGCGACAGGGATGAACACTGAAGCTTTCTTT.